The next 16 T cell receptor beta chains were all read from a single sample in a study of blood T cell repertoires in COVID-19. TCRdb's copy holds only in-frame clones and misses some; the assay was immunoSEQ multiplex PCR. The sample comprises 200,000 or so clones, 88% of which are singletons, and roughly 5.6% rests with the top ten. The sequenced sample consisted of peripheral blood. All receptors derive from a woman aged 40 to 50 who had recovered from COVID-19.

V gene TRBV19 combines with J gene TRBJ1-5; a possible D gene is TRBD1 (6 bases). V was cut by 8 bases and J by 0 bases, with 14 bases left in between. The CDR3 has 15 residues. Germline V gene data show CDR1 as LNHDA and CDR2 as SQIVND (reference sequence). In DNA, the CDR3 is TGTGCCAGTCGAACAACAGGGACTAGCAATCAGCCCCAGCATTTT. Protein: CASRTTGTSNQPQHF.

V usage is TRBV29-1 and J usage is TRBJ1-1; 7 nucleotides align to TRBD1. The CDR3 is 12 residues long. Germline CDR1 reads SQVTM; CDR2 reads ANQGSEA. After removal of 5 bases from V and 7 bases from J, the junction contained 7 bases not matched to a gene. The CDR3 is CSVWTGSSEAFF. In DNA, the CDR3 is TGCAGCGTTTGGACAGGCAGCAGTGAAGCTTTCTTT.

This chain uses TRBV12-5 with TRBJ1-6; 10 nucleotides line up with TRBD1. In germline, CDR1 is LGHNT, CDR2 FRNRAP. V shed 6 bases and J 6 bases; nucleotides not matched to a gene: 2. The CDR3 contains 14 residues. CDR3 bases: TGTGCTAGTGGGGGACAGGGGAGTAATTCACCCCTCCACTTT. Protein product: CASGGQGSNSPLHF.

The chain carries TRBV7-9 and TRBJ2-1; 11 nucleotides match TRBD2. The CDR3 covers 15 residues. CDR1 is SEHNR, CDR2 FQNEAQ, per germline (reference sequence). The trim removed 3 bases at V and 3 bases at J, leaving 1 base unmatched. The CDR3 DNA reads as TGTGCCAGCAGCTTGACTAGCGGGATCTACAATGAGCAGTTCTTC. Translating gives CASSLTSGIYNEQFF.

The chain recombines TRBV24-1 with TRBJ2-1, with TRBD2 identical over 11 bases. This CDR3 contains 16 residues. The trim removed 5 bases at V and 6 bases at J, leaving 8 bases unmatched. In germline, CDR1 is KGHDR, CDR2 SFDVKD. The CDR3 sequence: CATSVGGGTSGNEQFF. The CDR3 coding sequence is TGTGCCACCAGTGTAGGGGGGGGGACTAGCGGCAATGAGCAGTTCTTC.

V usage is TRBV18 and J usage is TRBJ2-1, with a weak D call TRBD1 (6 bases). Germline CDR1 reads KGHSH; CDR2 reads LQKENI. CDR3 size: 17 residues. The V gene lost 3 bases and the J gene lost 0 bases, with 15 bases spanning the gap. The CDR3 spells CASSPEYRDPSYNEQFF. The CDR3 DNA reads TGTGCCAGCTCACCCGAATACAGGGACCCCTCCTACAATGAGCAGTTCTTC.

The V call is TRBV27, the J call TRBJ2-2, with 9 bases lining up with TRBD1. The V and J ends lost 5 bases and 3 bases, in that order; junction bases with no gene match: 7. Per the germline V gene, CDR1 is MNHEY and CDR2 is SMNVEV (reference sequence). This CDR3 has 16 amino acids. The CDR3 DNA sequence: TGTGCCAGCAGTCCAGGACAGGGGCGGGACACCGGGGAGCTGTTTTTT. Translation: CASSPGQGRDTGELFF.

The chain recombines TRBV29-1 with TRBJ2-3, with D tentatively TRBD2 (6 bases). The CDR3 is made up of 16 amino acids. Deletions cut 1 base from V and 3 bases from J, with 17 bases between. Germline loops: CDR1 SQVTM, CDR2 ANQGSEA. CDR3 coding DNA: TGCAGCGTTGAAGTACAAGTTCCCGGACTAACAGATACGCAGTATTTT. Translated: CSVEVQVPGLTDTQYF.

This clone has a single count. The chain is built from TRBV18 and TRBJ2-7, with 9 bases lining up with TRBD1. This CDR3 has 15 amino acids. The trim removed 4 bases at V and 2 bases at J, leaving 6 bases unmatched. Per the germline V gene, CDR1 is KGHSH and CDR2 is LQKENI. Here the CDR3 DNA reads TGTGCCAGCTCACAGGGGACAGGGACCCCCTACGAGCAGTACTTC. Protein product: CASSQGTGTPYEQYF.

The chain carries TRBV11-2 and TRBJ1-2, with no clear D. V gave up 3 bases and J gave up 6 bases, with 5 bases separating them. Per the germline V gene, CDR1 is SGHAT and CDR2 is FQNNGV. The CDR3 sequence is 11 residues long. The CDR3 is CASSFSHGYTF. The CDR3 nucleotides are TGTGCCAGCAGCTTTAGTCATGGCTACACCTTC.

The V and J genes are TRBV11-2 and TRBJ2-7; TRBD1 aligns across 10 bases. The V gene end was trimmed by 4 bases and the J gene end by 5 bases; junction bases not matched to a gene: 11. The CDR3 has 16 amino acids. The V gene's germline CDR1 is SGHAT and CDR2 FQNNGV. This chain's CDR3 is CASSSIQTGGFHEQYF. CDR3 sequence (DNA): TGTGCCAGCAGCTCAATTCAGACAGGGGGCTTCCACGAGCAGTACTTC.

This chain joins TRBV2 and TRBJ2-7; D is perhaps TRBD2 (5 bases). V lost 1 base to trimming and J lost 3 bases, with 13 bases between them. CDR1 is SNHLY, CDR2 FYNNEI, per germline. The CDR3 extends over 15 amino acids. CDR3 nucleotide sequence: TGTGCCAGCAGTGAAGGAGGACTGACCTTCTACGAGCAGTACTTC. Protein product: CASSEGGLTFYEQYF.

The rearrangement links TRBV18 to TRBJ2-7; 8 bases match TRBD1. Germline V CDR1 and CDR2: KGHSH, LQKENI. With 5 bases clipped from V and 4 bases from J, the junction kept 7 bases outside the gene matches. CDR3 length: 14 residues. Here the CDR3 DNA reads TGTGCCAGCTCAGAGTCTCAGGGGGCTTACGAGCAGTACTTC. Encoded protein: CASSESQGAYEQYF. Variable domain in full (rest from reference TRBV18 and TRBJ2-7): NAGVMQNPRHLVRRRGQEARLRCSPMKGHSHVYWYRQLPEEGLKFMVYLQKENIIDESGMPKERFSAEFPKEGPSILRIQQVVRGDSAAYFCASSESQGAYEQYFGPGTRLTVT.

The chain couples TRBV28 to TRBJ2-7, with D perhaps matching TRBD2 (5 bases). Germline lookup yields CDR1 MDHEN and CDR2 SYDVKM. The CDR3 contains 14 residues. Trimming cost V 5 bases and J 0 bases, with 11 bases left between them. The CDR3 DNA reads TGTGCCAGCAGTCCTCCGACTATCTCCTACGAGCAGTACTTC. This encodes CASSPPTISYEQYF.

CDR3 in amino acids: CASSPDRYEQYF. CDR3 DNA sequence: TGTGCCAGCAGTCCGGACAGATACGAGCAGTACTTC. The chain has TRBV27 and TRBJ2-7; TRBD1 is a possible D gene (6 bases). This CDR3 has 12 residues. Germline assignment: CDR1 MNHEY and CDR2 SMNVEV (reference sequence). V gave up 5 bases and J gave up 4 bases, with 9 bases separating them.

This clone was observed a single time. The J gene is TRBJ2-3, the V gene TRBV7-3, with TRBD1 matching over 7 bases. With V trimmed by 5 bases and J by 1 base, 3 bases remained unmatched. The CDR3 covers 14 residues. Germline V gene sequence: CDR1 SGHTA, CDR2 FQGTGA. CDR3 sequence reads: CASSTQGGTDTQYF. The CDR3 region has the DNA TGTGCCAGCAGCACGCAGGGGGGCACAGATACGCAGTATTTT.